Sequencing of this T cell receptor (beta chain) was carried out in a study of blood T cell repertoires in COVID-19. Trimming removed 4 bases from V and 0 bases from J, with 19 bases in between. The CDR3 covers 17 residues. Germline assignment: CDR1 MDHEN and CDR2 SYDVKM. The method was immunoSEQ multiplex PCR; TCRdb's version includes in-frame clones alone and lacks a portion of them. This table holds around 140,000 clones, around 80% found once. Sequencing was carried out using peripheral blood. This sequence joins TRBV28 and TRBJ2-7; D possibly corresponds to TRBD2 (5 bases). This sequence originates from a man between 65 and 85 years old who had recovered from COVID-19. CDR3 residues: CASSSLRDPRASYEQYF. In DNA form, the CDR3 reads TGTGCCAGCAGTTCGCTTCGGGATCCAAGGGCCTCCTACGAGCAGTACTTC.